The T cell receptor (beta chain) under discussion was sequenced for a study of T cell repertoires in cytomegalovirus infection. Germline V gives CDR1 ENHRY, CDR2 SYGVKD. CDR3 length: 14 residues. Trimming left V 4 bases short and J 0 bases short, with 9 bases between. This clonotype came up a few times. The target antigen is unknown. TCRdb analysed the reads with MiXCR anew, one entry per CDR3 protein. Among approximately 71,000 distinct CDR3 sequences listed, approximately 22% were seen once. The origin of this receptor is a human donor in good health (CMV status not recorded). Some clones in this sample may be carry-over from other donors' samples. The chain employs TRBV10-3 and TRBJ1-2; D is uncertain. Sequenced here: CD8+ T cells from cultured PBMCs, sampled from culture after CMV antigen stimulation. The CDR3 spells CAISAAAANYGYTF. As DNA, the CDR3 is TGTGCCATCAGTGCGGCAGCAGCTAACTATGGCTACACCTTC.